This TCR beta chain was identified during a study of blood T cells in healthy people across ages. In germline, CDR1 is LNHNV, CDR2 YYDKDF (reference sequence). CDR3 length equals 15 residues. Trimming cost V 5 bases and J 4 bases, with 17 bases left between them. Together with a sample-barcoded 5' primer, a J-beta primer mix was included in a second PCR lasting roughly 6 to 12 cycles. From the 5' RACE reads, TCRdb called clonotypes with MiXCR, one entry per CDR3 protein. In the table there are over 1,300,000 distinct CDR3 sequences, 59% of which are singletons. The chain joins TRBV15 to TRBJ2-5; no reliable D call. Sequencing was carried out using blood. The receptor's source is a man younger than 35 in good health. DNA for the CDR3: TGTGCCACCAGCGAGGACCAATGGGATGGAGAGACCCAGTACTTC. Its protein is CATSEDQWDGETQYF.